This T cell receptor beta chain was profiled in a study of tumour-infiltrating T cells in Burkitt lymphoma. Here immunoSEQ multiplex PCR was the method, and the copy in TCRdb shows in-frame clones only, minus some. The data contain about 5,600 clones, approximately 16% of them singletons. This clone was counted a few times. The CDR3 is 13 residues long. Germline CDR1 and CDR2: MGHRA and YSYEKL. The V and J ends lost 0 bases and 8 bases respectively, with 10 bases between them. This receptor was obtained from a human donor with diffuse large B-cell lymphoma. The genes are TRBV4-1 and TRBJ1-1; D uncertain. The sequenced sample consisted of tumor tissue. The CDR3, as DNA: TGCGCCAGCAGCCAAGATTGGGGAGGCGAAGCTTTCTTT. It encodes CASSQDWGGEAFF.